A single sample gave rise to the 10 T cell receptor beta chains below, sequenced in a study of shared clonotypes between healthy human individuals. Profiled with immunoSEQ multiplex PCR; TCRdb holds only in-frame clones, not every one. The sample carries roughly 2.5 million clones, roughly nine tenths recorded once. Sequencing was carried out using naive CD4+ T cells sorted from blood. The subset denotes: CD45RA+ positively selected. The receptors here all came from a young man in good health.

The V gene is TRBV2, the J gene TRBJ1-6; D ambiguous. Per germline, CDR1 SNHLY and CDR2 FYNNEI. The V and J ends lost 2 bases and 6 bases respectively, with 11 bases between them. CDR3 length: 15 amino acids. The CDR3 spells CASSEPFGRNSPLHF. DNA for the CDR3: TGTGCCAGCAGTGAACCATTTGGACGTAATTCACCCCTCCACTTT.

CDR3 DNA sequence: TGTGCCAGCAGCTTAAGCTGGGCGGGGGGTTCCTACGAGCAGTACTTC. Protein: CASSLSWAGGSYEQYF. V and J are TRBV7-2 and TRBJ2-7, with 8 bases identical to TRBD2. The V gene's germline CDR1 is SGHTA and CDR2 FQGNSA. This CDR3 has 16 amino acids. The V segment lost 2 bases and the J segment 1 base; nucleotides outside the gene matches: 7.

The chain uses TRBV10-1 and TRBJ2-2; 11 bases are shared with TRBD1. The length of the CDR3 is 15 residues. CDR1 and CDR2 (germline): WNHNN, SYGVQD (reference sequence). The V and J ends lost 4 bases and 5 bases, in that order; junction bases with no gene match: 3. The CDR3 loop reads CASSAGTGGTGELFF. CDR3 sequence (DNA): TGCGCCAGCAGTGCTGGGACAGGGGGGACCGGGGAGCTGTTTTTT.

The chain employs TRBV5-6 and TRBJ1-5; TRBD1 matches 7 bases. Trimming cost V 1 base and J 4 bases; bases outside gene matches: 8. The CDR3 loop spans 16 amino acids. Germline-derived CDR1 and CDR2 are SGHDT and YYEEEE. The CDR3 is CASSLLDRDANQPQHF. CDR3 bases: TGTGCCAGCAGCTTGCTCGACAGGGACGCGAATCAGCCCCAGCATTTT.

V and J are TRBV6-4 and TRBJ2-3; D unresolved. V lost 5 bases and J 1 base, leaving 19 bases between the germline ends. Germline V gene lookup returns CDR1 MRHNA and CDR2 SNTAGT. The CDR3 has 17 residues. The CDR3 reads CASSKSPPTLGTDTQYF. Written as DNA, the CDR3 is TGTGCCAGCAGTAAATCCCCACCCACGCTAGGCACAGATACGCAGTATTTT.

The rearrangement uses TRBV5-4 and TRBJ2-2; 15 bases align to TRBD2. Germline CDR1 SGHNT, CDR2 YYREEE (reference sequence). This CDR3 is built from 19 residues. J was trimmed by 0 bases and V by 3 bases; bases with no gene match: 6. The CDR3 nucleotides are TGTGCCAGCAGCTCGGGACTAGCGGGGGGCATCTCGAACACCGGGGAGCTGTTTTTT. It translates to CASSSGLAGGISNTGELFF. The variable domain in full, completed from reference TRBV5-4 and TRBJ2-2, reads ETGVTQSPTHLIKTRGQQVTLRCSSQSGHNTVSWYQQALGQGPQFIFQYYREEENGRGNFPPRFSGLQFPNYSSELNVNALELDDSALYLCASSSGLAGGISNTGELFFGEGSRLTVL.

The chain combines TRBV11-3 with TRBJ2-2; D gene uncertain. CDR3 size: 14 residues. Trimming left V 5 bases short and J 2 bases short, with 9 bases between. Germline V gives CDR1 SGHNT, CDR2 YENEEA. The CDR3 spells CASSRQLNTGELFF. CDR3 nucleotides: TGTGCCAGCAGCCGACAACTCAACACCGGGGAGCTGTTTTTT.

A single count supports this clone. Other nucleotide sequences in the sample specify the same CDR3. The chain carries TRBV4-1 and TRBJ2-5, with D possibly matching TRBD2 (5 bases). Per germline, CDR1 MGHRA and CDR2 YSYEKL. Trimming removed 4 bases from V and 5 bases from J, with 11 bases in between. The CDR3 spans 13 residues. CDR3 residues: CASSLTRSETQYF. The CDR3 bases are TGCGCCAGCAGCCTCACTAGGTCCGAGACCCAGTACTTC.

This clone was counted once. This chain joins TRBV6-1 and TRBJ2-7; TRBD2 is a possible D gene (7 bases). The length of the CDR3 is 12 residues. V was shortened by 8 bases and J by 3 bases, with 11 bases between the two germline ends. Germline CDR1 is MNHNS and CDR2 is SASEGT. The CDR3 protein is CASGGGSYEQYF. The CDR3 nucleotides are TGTGCCAGCGGGGGGGGCAGCTACGAGCAGTACTTC.

CDR3 DNA sequence: TGTGCCAGCAGTTATCAGCGGGGGGGCGTTGGCTACACCTTC. Translated, it gives CASSYQRGGVGYTF. This chain links TRBV6-5 with TRBJ1-2, with a possible D match to TRBD1 (6 bases). The CDR3 spans 14 residues. Looked up from germline, CDR1 is MNHEY and CDR2 is SVGAGI. Deletions cut 3 bases from V and 7 bases from J, with 15 bases between.